The clone carrying this T cell receptor beta chain showed up many times. Its target is not known. This specimen belongs to a study of beta chain features in type 1 diabetes. Germline V lookup: CDR1 SGHNT, CDR2 YYREEE (reference sequence). The V end lost 0 bases, the J end lost 6 bases, and 4 bases lay between the germline ends. CDR3 length equals 12 residues. TCRB transcripts that were expressed got sequenced, as all of the isolated RNA had been reverse transcribed. This table comes from immunoSEQ multiplex PCR, and its TCRdb copy is limited to in-frame clones, with some not included. There are some 250,000 clones in the sample; 25% to 30% occur only once, and approximately 4% lies in the top ten. Using CD45RO/CCR7/CD25/CD127/CD95/CD27, CD4+ naive, central memory, regulatory and stem cell-like memory cells were sorted. General study findings and limits: Shorter TCRB CDR3s, moderately but significantly so, were found in Type 1 diabetes patients in all four CD4+ subsets. Healthy donors had naive, central memory and Treg TCRB repertoires that appeared less similar than those seen among patients. For type 1 diabetes patients, VDJ junctions showed fewer insertions and more deletions.

This receptor was taken from a man aged 25 to 40 in good health. The rearrangement links TRBV5-4 to TRBJ2-1; D is unresolved. The specimen was central memory CD4+ T cells from blood. The CDR3 reads CASSLEFNEQFF. The CDR3 DNA reads as TGTGCCAGCAGCTTGGAGTTCAATGAGCAGTTCTTC.